A selection of T cell receptor beta chains follows, all from one sample in a study of blood T cell repertoires in COVID-19. TCRdb's table, derived via immunoSEQ multiplex PCR, lists solely in-frame clones and lacks some. The repertoire includes around 180,000 clones, about 85% of them detected once, and about 20% sits in the top ten. Sequenced input: peripheral blood. The receptor set was obtained from a person between 65 and 79 years old with COVID-19, enrolled during active disease. Each CDR3 is given with its conserved first and last residue. Fields, in order: V gene, J gene, CDR3 protein.

>TRBV29-1|TRBJ2-3
CSVEAGGTDTQYF
>TRBV7-2|TRBJ1-4
CASSFGGANEKLFF
>TRBV27|TRBJ2-5
CASSYGLASGGIKTQYF
>TRBV5-1|TRBJ2-3
CASSLGNEAQYF
>TRBV7-2|TRBJ2-3
CASSAGLAGLDTQYF
>TRBV12-3/TRBV12-4|TRBJ1-1
CASSEGRHTEAFF
>TRBV6-2/TRBV6-3|TRBJ2-3
CASSSVDINTDTQYF
>TRBV19|TRBJ1-2
CASSGQVSNYGYTF
>TRBV7-2|TRBJ2-5
CASSLDQGSETQYF
>TRBV3-1/TRBV3-2|TRBJ1-2
CASSPRTGGSLDGYTF
>TRBV11-2|TRBJ2-7
CASSLDRYPRGQGYEQYF
>TRBV18|TRBJ2-7
CASSSGGEVEQYF
>TRBV18|TRBJ1-4
CASSPQKSATNEKLFF
>TRBV5-1|TRBJ2-7
CASSWGTGLSYEQYF
>TRBV4-1|TRBJ1-4
CASSPSSGRGIDGGEKLLF
>TRBV29-1|TRBJ1-5
CSVASGTGGQPQHF
>TRBV6-5|TRBJ2-2
CASSAGQGWVGELFF
>TRBV9|TRBJ1-3
CASSVDADRNTIYF
>TRBV7-9|TRBJ2-3
CASSWRTGLVFGAQYF
>TRBV7-9|TRBJ2-7
CASSTGGSAVEQYF
>TRBV7-2|TRBJ1-2
CASSSSIGTVYGYTF
>TRBV9|TRBJ2-2
CASSAGQQNTGELFF
>TRBV7-2|TRBJ2-2
CASSATSGSTGELFF
>TRBV7-3|TRBJ2-2
CASSSSPGLAPGELFF
>TRBV7-2|TRBJ2-2
CASSAQGGLFF
>TRBV6-5|TRBJ2-5
CASRFGGARETQYF
>TRBV7-9|TRBJ2-5
CASSLTAEQETQYF
>TRBV25-1|TRBJ1-5
CASRGQGSNQPQHF
>TRBV5-8|TRBJ2-3
CASKDRGRDTQYF
>TRBV7-9|TRBJ1-1
CASSLSGRANTEAFF
>TRBV24-1|TRBJ1-5
CAISTGRAGAPQHF
>TRBV4-3|TRBJ1-2
CASSQVSRGRDGYTF
>TRBV12-3/TRBV12-4|TRBJ1-1
CASSSRQNTEAFF
>TRBV14|TRBJ2-3
CASSQDLVGTYLTDTQYF
>TRBV10-1|TRBJ1-4
CASSDRDRGTNEKLFF
>TRBV5-4|TRBJ2-1
CASSQKAGDNEQFF
>TRBV7-8|TRBJ2-3
CASSWGLTDTQYF
>TRBV18|TRBJ2-1
CASSKGLDNEQFF
>TRBV7-6|TRBJ2-2
CASSLPSTSASNTGELFF
>TRBV20-1|TRBJ2-5
CSASSGGQETQYF
>TRBV15|TRBJ2-3
CATSRRSAGDTDTQYF
>TRBV28|TRBJ2-2
CASSLVPFGGFTGELFF
>TRBV19|TRBJ2-7
CDRFRGEQYF
>TRBV5-1|TRBJ1-2
CASRDSVVGYTF
>TRBV4-1|TRBJ1-6
CASLGTAGSPLHF
>TRBV7-9|TRBJ2-5
CASSSRIAGGLEETQYF
>TRBV2|TRBJ1-2
CAGKTGGVGGYTF
>TRBV11-2|TRBJ2-1
CASSLRAGAPFF
>TRBV7-2|TRBJ1-2
CASSPRDRLLYGYTF
>TRBV6-2/TRBV6-3|TRBJ2-7
CASSYSTAYEQYF
>TRBV2|TRBJ2-2
CASSLPTGELFF
>TRBV19|TRBJ2-5
CASSFGQGRVETQYF